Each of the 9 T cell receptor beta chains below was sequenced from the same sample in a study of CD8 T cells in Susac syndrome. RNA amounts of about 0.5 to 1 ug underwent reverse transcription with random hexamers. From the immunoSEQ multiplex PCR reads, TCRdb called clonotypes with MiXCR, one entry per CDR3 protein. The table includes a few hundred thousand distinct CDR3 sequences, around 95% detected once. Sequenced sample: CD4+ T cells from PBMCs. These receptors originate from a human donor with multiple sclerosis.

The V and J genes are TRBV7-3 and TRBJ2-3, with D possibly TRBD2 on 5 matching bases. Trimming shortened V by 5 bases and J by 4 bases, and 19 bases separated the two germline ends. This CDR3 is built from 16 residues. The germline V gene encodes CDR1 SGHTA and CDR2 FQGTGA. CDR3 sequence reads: CASSNQRIGNSDTQYF. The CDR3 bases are TGTGCCAGCAGCAATCAAAGGATCGGGAATTCAGATACGCAGTATTTT. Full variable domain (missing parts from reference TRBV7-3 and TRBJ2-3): GAGVSQTPSNKVTEKGKYVELRCDPISGHTALYWYRQSLGQGPEFLIYFQGTGAADDSGLPNDRFFAVRPEGSVSTLKIQRTERGDSAVYLCASSNQRIGNSDTQYFGPGTRLTVL.

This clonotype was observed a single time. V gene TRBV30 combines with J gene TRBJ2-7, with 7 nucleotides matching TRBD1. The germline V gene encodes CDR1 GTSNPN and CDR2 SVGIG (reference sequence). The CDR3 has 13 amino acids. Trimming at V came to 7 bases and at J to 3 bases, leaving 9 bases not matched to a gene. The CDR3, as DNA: TGTGCCTCTCTTCTCCGGGACAGCTACGAGCAGTACTTC. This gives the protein CASLLRDSYEQYF.

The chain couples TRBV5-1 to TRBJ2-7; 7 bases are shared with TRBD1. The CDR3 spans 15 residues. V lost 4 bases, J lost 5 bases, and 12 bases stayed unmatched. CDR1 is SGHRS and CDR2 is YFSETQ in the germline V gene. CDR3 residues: CASSLTGENIHEQYF. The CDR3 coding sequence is TGCGCCAGCAGCCTTACAGGGGAAAATATCCACGAGCAGTACTTC.

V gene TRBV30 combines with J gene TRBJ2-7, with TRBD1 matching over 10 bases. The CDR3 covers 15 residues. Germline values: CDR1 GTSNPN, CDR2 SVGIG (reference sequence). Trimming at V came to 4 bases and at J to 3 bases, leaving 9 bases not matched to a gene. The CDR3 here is CAWTVDRGEIYEQYF. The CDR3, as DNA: TGTGCCTGGACCGTGGACAGGGGGGAGATCTACGAGCAGTACTTC. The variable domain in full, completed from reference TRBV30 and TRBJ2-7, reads SQTIHQWPATLVQPVGSPLSLECTVEGTSNPNLYWYRQAAGRGLQLLFYSVGIGQISSEVPQNLSASRPQDRQFILSSKKLLLSDSGFYLCAWTVDRGEIYEQYFGPGTRLTVT.

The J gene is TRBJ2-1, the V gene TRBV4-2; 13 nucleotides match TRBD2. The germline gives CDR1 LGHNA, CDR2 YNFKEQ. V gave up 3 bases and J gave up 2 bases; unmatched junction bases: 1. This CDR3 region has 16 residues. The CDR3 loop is CASSQGTSGAYNEQFF. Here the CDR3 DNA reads TGTGCCAGCAGCCAGGGGACTAGCGGGGCCTACAATGAGCAGTTCTTC.

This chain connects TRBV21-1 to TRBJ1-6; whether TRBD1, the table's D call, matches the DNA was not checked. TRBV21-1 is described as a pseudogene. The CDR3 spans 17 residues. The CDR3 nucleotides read TGTGCCAGCAGCAAAAGCGGGGTGGGGGACGATAATTCACCCCTCCACTTT. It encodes CASSKSGVGDDNSPLHF.

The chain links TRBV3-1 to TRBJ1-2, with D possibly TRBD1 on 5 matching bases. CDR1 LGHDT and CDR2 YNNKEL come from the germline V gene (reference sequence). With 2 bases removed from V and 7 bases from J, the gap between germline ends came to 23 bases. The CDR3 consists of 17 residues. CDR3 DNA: TGTGCCAGCAGCCAAAATACGGTGAGCAGGGAGTCGACTGGCTACACCTTC. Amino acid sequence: CASSQNTVSRESTGYTF.

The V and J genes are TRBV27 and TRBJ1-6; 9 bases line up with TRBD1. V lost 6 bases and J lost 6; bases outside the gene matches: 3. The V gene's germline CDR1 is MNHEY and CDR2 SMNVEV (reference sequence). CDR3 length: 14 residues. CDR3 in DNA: TGTGCCAGCAGCGAGGGACAGGGTAATTCACCCCTCCACTTT. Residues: CASSEGQGNSPLHF.

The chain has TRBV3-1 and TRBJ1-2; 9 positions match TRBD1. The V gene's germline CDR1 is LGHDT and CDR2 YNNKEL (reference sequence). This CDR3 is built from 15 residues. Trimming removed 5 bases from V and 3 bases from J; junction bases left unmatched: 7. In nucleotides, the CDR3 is TGTGCCAGCAGCTTTTGGGACAGGGAGGACTATGGCTACACCTTC. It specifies CASSFWDREDYGYTF.